This TCR beta chain was retrieved from a study of blood T cell repertoires in COVID-19. The CDR3 has 14 amino acids. V was shortened by 1 base and J by 0 bases, with 10 bases between the two germline ends. CDR1 is SQVTM, CDR2 ANQGSEA, per germline. Profiling relied on immunoSEQ multiplex PCR, and the TCRdb table lists in-frame clones only, not all of them. This sample has some 300,000 clones; around 87% occur once, and the top ten carry 1% to 1.5%. The clonotype comes from a man in his 70s with acute or convalescent COVID-19. The chain joins TRBV29-1 to TRBJ2-7; no firm D call. Sequencing was carried out using peripheral blood. CDR3 DNA sequence: TGCAGCGTTGAAGGCAGGTCAAACTCCTACGAGCAGTACTTC. It translates to CSVEGRSNSYEQYF.